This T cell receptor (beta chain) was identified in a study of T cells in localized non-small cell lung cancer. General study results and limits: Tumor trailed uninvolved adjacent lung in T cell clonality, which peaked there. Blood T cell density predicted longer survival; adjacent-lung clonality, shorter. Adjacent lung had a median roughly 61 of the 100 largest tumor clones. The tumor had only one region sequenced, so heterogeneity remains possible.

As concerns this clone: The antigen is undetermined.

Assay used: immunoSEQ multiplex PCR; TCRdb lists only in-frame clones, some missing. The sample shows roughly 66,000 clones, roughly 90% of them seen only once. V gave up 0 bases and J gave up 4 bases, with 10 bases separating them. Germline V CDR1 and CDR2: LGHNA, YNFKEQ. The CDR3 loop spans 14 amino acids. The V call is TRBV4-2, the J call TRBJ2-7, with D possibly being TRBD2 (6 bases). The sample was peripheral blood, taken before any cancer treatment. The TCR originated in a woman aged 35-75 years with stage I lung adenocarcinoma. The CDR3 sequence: CASSQDVGGYEQYF. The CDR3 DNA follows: TGTGCCAGCAGCCAAGATGTCGGGGGTTACGAGCAGTACTTC.